These 22 T cell receptor beta chains were sequenced from one sample in a study of cytomegalovirus exposure and HLA in healthy donors. It was with 60 Vbeta and 13 Jbeta primers that the PCR ran. The repertoire was sequenced with immunoSEQ multiplex PCR; TCRdb's copy has only in-frame clones and lacks some. This sample contains approximately 170,000 clones. Sequencing was done on a sample of PBMCs. All receptors come from a young woman in good health and CMV-seropositive.

The chain has TRBV7-6 and TRBJ2-2, with D possibly being TRBD1 (5 bases). Per the germline V gene, CDR1 is SGHVS and CDR2 is FNYEAQ. The CDR3 has 15 residues. The germline V and J ends were trimmed by 1 base and 4 bases, with 10 bases remaining between them. The chain's CDR3 is CASSLDPGSTGELFF. The DNA of the CDR3 is TGTGCCAGCAGCTTAGATCCAGGGTCCACCGGGGAGCTGTTTTTT.

V is TRBV4-2 and J is TRBJ2-5, with 8 positions matching TRBD2. Trimming cost V 1 base and J 3 bases; bases outside gene matches: 4. Germline V CDR1 and CDR2: LGHNA, YNFKEQ. CDR3 length: 15 amino acids. In DNA, the CDR3 is TGTGCCAGCAGCCAAGCCGGGGGGGCGAAAGAGACCCAGTACTTC. Translation: CASSQAGGAKETQYF.

This rearrangement joins TRBV11-2 to TRBJ1-4; tentative D call: TRBD1 (6 bases). Trimming shortened V by 5 bases and J by 3 bases, and 16 bases separated the two germline ends. This CDR3 has 16 amino acids. Germline V gene lookup returns CDR1 SGHAT and CDR2 FQNNGV. CDR3 DNA: TGTGCCAGCAGCCACTACAGGGTATGGGCTAATGAAAAACTGTTTTTT. Translated: CASSHYRVWANEKLFF.

The chain uses TRBV5-6 and TRBJ2-7, with D maybe TRBD2 (6 bases). Germline V gene lookup returns CDR1 SGHDT and CDR2 YYEEEE. Trimming stripped 4 bases from V and 3 bases from J, with 11 bases between. This CDR3 comprises 13 residues. As DNA, the CDR3 is TGTGCCAGCAGCAAAAGGGAGGACTACGAGCAGTACTTC. It codes for CASSKREDYEQYF.

The chain links TRBV5-1 to TRBJ1-2; no clear D. This CDR3 is 16 amino acids long. V dropped 5 bases and J dropped 3 bases, with 20 bases sitting between them. Germline V lookup: CDR1 SGHRS, CDR2 YFSETQ. The CDR3 DNA sequence: TGCGCCAGCAGTGTAATGGCCGGCCAGAGGGACTATGGCTACACCTTC. It encodes CASSVMAGQRDYGYTF.

The V and J genes are TRBV29-1 and TRBJ1-1; 9 positions match TRBD1. The CDR3 consists of 10 residues. Germline V lookup: CDR1 SQVTM, CDR2 ANQGSEA. V was pared by 7 bases and J by 6 bases, with 0 bases of the junction left unmatched. The CDR3: CSGQGAEAFF. The CDR3 DNA is TGCAGCGGACAGGGGGCTGAAGCTTTCTTT.

CDR3 protein: CASSMETPARGQPQHF. In DNA, the CDR3 is TGTGCCAGTAGTATGGAGACCCCAGCAAGAGGGCAGCCCCAGCATTTT. V usage is TRBV19 and J usage is TRBJ1-5; unclear D gene. The germline V gene encodes CDR1 LNHDA and CDR2 SQIVND (reference sequence). The CDR3 covers 16 residues. V lost 3 bases and J lost 7, with 19 bases in between. Variable domain in full (rest from reference TRBV19 and TRBJ1-5): DGGITQSPKYLFRKEGQNVTLSCEQNLNHDAMYWYRQDPGQGLRLIYYSQIVNDFQKGDIAEGYSVSREKKESFPLTVTSAQKNPTAFYLCASSMETPARGQPQHFGDGTRLSIL.

The rearrangement joins TRBV5-4 to TRBJ2-7; TRBD2 matches at 9 bases. This CDR3 contains 16 residues. Germline V gene lookup returns CDR1 SGHNT and CDR2 YYREEE (reference sequence). V dropped 0 bases and J dropped 4; count of bases not matched to a gene: 8. The CDR3 bases are TGTGCCAGCAGCTTGGGGCTAGCGGGGAATGAGTACGAGCAGTACTTC. Translating gives CASSLGLAGNEYEQYF.

The chain is built from TRBV4-2 and TRBJ2-2; a weak D match, TRBD2 (5 bases). Germline V lookup: CDR1 LGHNA, CDR2 YNFKEQ. The CDR3 length is 16 residues. The V end was cut by 5 bases, the J end by 0 bases, with 13 bases between. CDR3 protein: CASSANSAANTGELFF. CDR3 DNA: TGTGCCAGCAGCGCAAATAGCGCCGCGAACACCGGGGAGCTGTTTTTT.

The V and J genes are TRBV29-1 and TRBJ1-6; TRBD1 agrees at 8 bases. The CDR3 has 13 amino acids. V shed 7 bases and J 6 bases; nucleotides not matched to a gene: 5. Germline CDR1 is SQVTM and CDR2 is ANQGSEA. The CDR3 sequence: CSAGQGPNSPLHF. The CDR3 region has the DNA TGCAGCGCTGGACAGGGCCCTAATTCACCCCTCCACTTT.

The rearrangement joins TRBV4-1 to TRBJ1-4, with D possibly TRBD1 on 6 matching bases. V was shortened by 1 base and J by 2 bases, with 14 bases between the two germline ends. This CDR3 region has 17 residues. Germline CDR1 reads MGHRA; CDR2 reads YSYEKL. CDR3 sequence (DNA): TGCGCCAGCAGCCAAGGATCAGGGGATGGTACTAATGAAAAACTGTTTTTT. Protein sequence: CASSQGSGDGTNEKLFF.

V gene TRBV11-2 combines with J gene TRBJ1-2; D gene uncertain. Germline CDR1 reads SGHAT; CDR2 reads FQNNGV. V was cut by 5 bases and J by 3 bases, with 13 bases left in between. This CDR3 is 14 amino acids long. The CDR3 region is CASSKRPAYYGYTF. The DNA for the CDR3 is TGTGCCAGCAGCAAGAGGCCGGCTTACTATGGCTACACCTTC.

This chain joins TRBV4-1 and TRBJ1-3; no clear D gene. V lost 4 bases to trimming and J lost 0 bases, with 16 bases between them. The CDR3 totals 17 residues. The germline V gene encodes CDR1 MGHRA and CDR2 YSYEKL. The chain's CDR3 is CASSPRSSASSGNTIYF. In DNA form, the CDR3 reads TGCGCCAGCAGCCCCCGGTCCTCCGCGTCCTCTGGAAACACCATATATTTT.

The chain carries TRBV6-5 and TRBJ1-1, with 9 bases fitting TRBD1. The CDR3 contains 15 residues. Germline V lookup: CDR1 MNHEY, CDR2 SVGAGI. The V segment lost 0 bases and the J segment 4 bases; nucleotides outside the gene matches: 3. CDR3 in DNA: TGTGCCAGCAGTTACTCGTGGACAGGGGCCACTGAAGCTTTCTTT. This translates into CASSYSWTGATEAFF.

CDR3 in amino acids: CASSESPGPNYGYTF. CDR3 DNA: TGTGCCAGCAGTGAATCTCCAGGGCCCAACTATGGCTACACCTTC. This chain connects TRBV6-1 to TRBJ1-2; a possible D gene is TRBD1 (5 bases). This CDR3 has 15 residues. Deletions cut 2 bases from V and 2 bases from J, with 12 bases between. Germline loops: CDR1 MNHNS, CDR2 SASEGT.

The rearrangement uses TRBV25-1 and TRBJ2-7; tentatively, D is TRBD2 (5 bases). The CDR3 covers 14 residues. Germline CDR1 and CDR2: MGHDK and SYGVNS. V dropped 4 bases and J dropped 3 bases, with 13 bases sitting between them. The CDR3 region has the DNA TGTGCCAGCAGTGCTCGGTTGGGGAGCTACGAGCAGTACTTC. Translated, it gives CASSARLGSYEQYF.

The chain carries TRBV7-2 and TRBJ2-3; possibly TRBD2 for D (7 bases). The V end lost 5 bases, the J end lost 5 bases, and 23 bases lay between the germline ends. The CDR3 covers 17 residues. CDR1 is SGHTA and CDR2 is FQGNSA in the germline V gene. The chain's CDR3 is CASSPRWWGGPGDTQYF. CDR3 nucleotide sequence: TGTGCCAGCAGCCCCCGCTGGTGGGGGGGGCCAGGAGATACGCAGTATTTT.

The chain joins TRBV11-3 to TRBJ1-4, with 8 bases identical to TRBD1. CDR3 length equals 14 residues. The trim removed 5 bases at V and 3 bases at J, leaving 2 bases unmatched. Germline CDR1 SGHNT, CDR2 YENEEA. The DNA of the CDR3 is TGTGCCAGCAGCAGGGACAGGCCTAATGAAAAACTGTTTTTT. This sequence encodes CASSRDRPNEKLFF.

This rearrangement joins TRBV9 to TRBJ2-7, with D tentatively TRBD2 (6 bases). V lost 3 bases, J lost 6 bases, and 13 bases lay in between. The germline V gene encodes CDR1 SGDLS and CDR2 YYNGEE. This CDR3 spans 13 amino acids. In nucleotides, the CDR3 is TGTGCCAGCAGCGGGGACTGGGGTCCCGAGCAGTACTTC. It specifies CASSGDWGPEQYF.

The V and J genes are TRBV9 and TRBJ1-2; D unclear. Germline assignment: CDR1 SGDLS and CDR2 YYNGEE. Trimming stripped 0 bases from V and 6 bases from J, with 9 bases between. The CDR3 runs to 13 residues. CDR3 sequence: CASSVESFHGYTF. The CDR3 DNA sequence: TGTGCCAGCAGCGTAGAATCCTTTCATGGCTACACCTTC.

CDR3 coding DNA: TGCGCCAGCAGCTTGTTATTGGCGGGAGTAGGGTGGGACAATGAGCAGTTCTTC. Amino acid sequence: CASSLLLAGVGWDNEQFF. The rearrangement joins TRBV5-1 to TRBJ2-1; the match to TRBD2 covers 7 bases. CDR3 length: 18 amino acids. The ends lost 1 base at V and 5 bases at J; junction bases unmatched: 15. CDR1 is SGHRS and CDR2 is YFSETQ in the germline V gene.

This chain links TRBV6-4 with TRBJ2-1, with 11 bases aligning to TRBD1. The CDR3 contains 15 residues. Trimming at V came to 3 bases and at J to 6 bases, leaving 4 bases not matched to a gene. From germline, CDR1 is MRHNA and CDR2 SNTAGT. The CDR3 region is CASSDGTGGVNEQFF. The CDR3 region has the DNA TGTGCCAGCAGTGATGGGACAGGGGGTGTCAATGAGCAGTTCTTC.